This TCR beta chain was sequenced for a study of CD8 T cells in ankylosing spondylitis. General observations from the study: Prior literature has documented some motif variants in synovial fluid and blood from reactive arthritis. Clones linked to disease, bearing a CD8+ phenotype, were relatively rare in peripheral blood. The authors reported significant enrichment of disease-linked clones in matched ankylosing spondylitis synovial fluid. Made up of fewer than 10 highly homologous variants, a TCR beta motif appeared characteristic of ankylosing spondylitis blood.

Library preparation for TCR beta used quantitative 5'-RACE with molecular barcodes. TCRdb re-analysed the 5' RACE reads in MiXCR, keeping a single row per CDR3 protein. The top ten hold over 1% of the sample, which has a few hundred thousand distinct CDR3 sequences, roughly 15% seen once. CDR3 length: 15 residues. From germline, CDR1 is DFQATT and CDR2 SNEGSKA (reference sequence). V gave up 3 bases and J gave up 2 bases; unmatched junction bases: 6. This clonotype was observed a handful of times. Its matching antigen is unknown. The sequencing sample was made of blood, either unsorted or a sorted T cell fraction (not recorded which). This chain links TRBV20-1 with TRBJ1-4, with 7 bases identical to TRBD1. The TCR comes from a male donor with ankylosing spondylitis. CDR3 region: CSASPPGQTNEKLFF. The CDR3 DNA sequence: TGCAGTGCTAGCCCCCCGGGACAGACTAATGAAAAACTGTTTTTT.